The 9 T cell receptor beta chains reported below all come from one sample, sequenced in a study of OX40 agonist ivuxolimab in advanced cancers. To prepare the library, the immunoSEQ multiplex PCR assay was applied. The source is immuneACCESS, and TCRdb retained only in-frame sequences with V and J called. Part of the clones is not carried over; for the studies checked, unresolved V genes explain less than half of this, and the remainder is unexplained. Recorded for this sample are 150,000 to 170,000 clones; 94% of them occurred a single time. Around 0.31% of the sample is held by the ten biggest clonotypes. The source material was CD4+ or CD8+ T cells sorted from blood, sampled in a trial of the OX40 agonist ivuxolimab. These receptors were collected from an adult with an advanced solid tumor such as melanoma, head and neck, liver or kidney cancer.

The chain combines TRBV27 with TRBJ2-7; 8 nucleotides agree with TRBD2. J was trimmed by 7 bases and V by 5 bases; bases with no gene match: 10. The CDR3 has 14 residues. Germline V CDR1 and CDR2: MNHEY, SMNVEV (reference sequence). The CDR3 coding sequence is TGTGCCAGCAGTCTTAGCGGGACCTTAAGAGAGCAGTACTTC. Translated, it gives CASSLSGTLREQYF.

CDR3 amino acids: CSVGGGSPYGYTF. The CDR3 DNA follows: TGCAGCGTTGGAGGGGGAAGCCCCTATGGCTACACCTTC. This chain links TRBV29-1 with TRBJ1-2; possibly TRBD1 for D (6 bases). The CDR3 has 13 residues. The V end lost 4 bases, the J end lost 4 bases, and 13 bases lay between the germline ends. Looked up from germline, CDR1 is SQVTM and CDR2 is ANQGSEA.

CDR3 loop: CASSLKLGRRQETQYF. DNA for the CDR3: TGTGCCAGCAGCCTCAAGTTAGGACGACGGCAAGAGACCCAGTACTTC. V usage is TRBV11-2 and J usage is TRBJ2-5; D is uncertain. The CDR3 spans 16 residues. Germline loops: CDR1 SGHAT, CDR2 FQNNGV. V dropped 5 bases and J dropped 2 bases, with 18 bases sitting between them.

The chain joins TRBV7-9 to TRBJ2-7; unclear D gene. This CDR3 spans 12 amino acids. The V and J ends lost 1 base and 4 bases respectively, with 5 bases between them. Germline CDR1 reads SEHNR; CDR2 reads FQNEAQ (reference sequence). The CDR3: CASSLGWYEQYF. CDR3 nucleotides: TGTGCCAGCAGCTTAGGGTGGTACGAGCAGTACTTC.

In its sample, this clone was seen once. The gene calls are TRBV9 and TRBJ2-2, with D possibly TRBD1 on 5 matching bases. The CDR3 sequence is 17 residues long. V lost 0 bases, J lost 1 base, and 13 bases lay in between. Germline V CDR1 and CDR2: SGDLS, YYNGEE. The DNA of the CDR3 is TGTGCCAGCAGCGTAGGCCAAGGACACTTGAACACCGGGGAGCTGTTTTTT. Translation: CASSVGQGHLNTGELFF. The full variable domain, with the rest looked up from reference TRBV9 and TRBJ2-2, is DSGVTQTPKHLITATGQRVTLRCSPRSGDLSVYWYQQSLDQGLQFLIQYYNGEERAKGNILERFSAQQFPDLHSELNLSSLELGDSALYFCASSVGQGHLNTGELFFGEGSRLTVL.

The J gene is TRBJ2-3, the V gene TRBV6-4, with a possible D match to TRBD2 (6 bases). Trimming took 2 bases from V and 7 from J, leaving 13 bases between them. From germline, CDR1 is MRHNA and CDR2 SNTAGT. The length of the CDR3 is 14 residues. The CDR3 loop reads CASSDTQGGNTQYF. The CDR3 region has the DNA TGTGCCAGCAGTGACACTCAGGGAGGAAATACGCAGTATTTT.

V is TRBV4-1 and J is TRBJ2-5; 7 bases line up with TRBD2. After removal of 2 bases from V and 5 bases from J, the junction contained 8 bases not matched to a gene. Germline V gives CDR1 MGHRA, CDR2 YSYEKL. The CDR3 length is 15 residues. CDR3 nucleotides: TGCGCCAGCAGCCAATCTCGCGGGGGTAGGGAGACCCAGTACTTC. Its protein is CASSQSRGGRETQYF.

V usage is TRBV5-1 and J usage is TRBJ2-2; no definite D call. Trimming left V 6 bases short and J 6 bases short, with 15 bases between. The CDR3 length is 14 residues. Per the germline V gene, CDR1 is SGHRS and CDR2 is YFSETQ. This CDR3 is CASTPVVSAGELFF. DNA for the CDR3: TGCGCCAGCACCCCGGTGGTATCGGCCGGGGAGCTGTTTTTT.

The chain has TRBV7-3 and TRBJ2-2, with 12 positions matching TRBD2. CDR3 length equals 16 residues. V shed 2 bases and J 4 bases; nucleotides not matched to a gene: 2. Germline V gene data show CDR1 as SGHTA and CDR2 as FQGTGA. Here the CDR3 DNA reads TGTGCCAGCAGCTTAGGACTAGCGGGATTCACCGGGGAGCTGTTTTTT. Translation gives CASSLGLAGFTGELFF.